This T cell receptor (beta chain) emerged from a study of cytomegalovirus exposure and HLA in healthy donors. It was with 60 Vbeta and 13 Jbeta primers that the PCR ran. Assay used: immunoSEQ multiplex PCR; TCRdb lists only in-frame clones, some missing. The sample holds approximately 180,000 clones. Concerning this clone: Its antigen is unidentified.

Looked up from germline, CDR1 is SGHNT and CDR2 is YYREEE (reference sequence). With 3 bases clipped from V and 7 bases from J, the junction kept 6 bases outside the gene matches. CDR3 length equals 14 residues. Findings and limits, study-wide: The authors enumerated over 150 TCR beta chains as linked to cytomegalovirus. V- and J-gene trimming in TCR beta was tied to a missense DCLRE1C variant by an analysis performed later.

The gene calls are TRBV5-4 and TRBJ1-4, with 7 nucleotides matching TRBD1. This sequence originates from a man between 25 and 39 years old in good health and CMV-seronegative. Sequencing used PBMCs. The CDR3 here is CASSWKGTAEKLFF. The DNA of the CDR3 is TGTGCCAGCAGCTGGAAGGGGACAGCTGAAAAACTGTTTTTT.